The T cell receptor beta chain described here comes from a study of shared clonotypes between healthy human individuals. The protocol was immunoSEQ multiplex PCR, while the TCRdb copy is restricted to in-frame clones and leaves out a portion. The repertoire holds about 2 million clones, with roughly 95% as singletons. The CDR3 sequence is 16 residues long. V was shortened by 4 bases and J by 2 bases, with 12 bases between the two germline ends. CDR1 and CDR2 (germline): SEHNR, FQNEAQ (reference sequence). The naive CD8 population came from CD45RO-negative cells selected for CCR7, without terminally differentiated effector memory CD45RA+ cells.

V usage is TRBV7-9 and J usage is TRBJ2-6, with D possibly matching TRBD2 (6 bases). The source is a young man in good health. Sequencing input: naive CD8+ T cells sorted from blood. CDR3 amino acids: CASSSVGGTGANVLTF. The CDR3 nucleotides are TGTGCCAGCAGCTCAGTCGGGGGTACTGGGGCCAACGTCCTGACTTTC.